The 29 T cell receptor beta chains below all came from one sample that was sequenced in a study of T cell responses to AZD1222 COVID-19 vaccine. Data came from immunoSEQ multiplex PCR; TCRdb stores just in-frame clones and leaves some out. The repertoire has more than 100,000 clones, about 90% of them found once; the top ten carry just under 10%. The sample was peripheral blood, taken on day 0 of AZD1222 vaccination. The receptors here all came from an adult in good health.

CDR3 nucleotides: TGTGCCAGCAGCCTGCCGGGACCCCCGCGCTCTGGAAACACCATATATTTT. It encodes CASSLPGPPRSGNTIYF. This rearrangement joins TRBV4-2 to TRBJ1-3; TRBD1 might be the D (5 bases). The CDR3 covers 17 residues. Trimming left V 4 bases short and J 0 bases short, with 16 bases between. The germline V gene has CDR1 LGHNA and CDR2 YNFKEQ.

This chain joins TRBV7-2 and TRBJ1-1; tentative D call: TRBD1 (6 bases). CDR3 length: 15 amino acids. V was clipped by 3 bases and J by 5 bases, with 16 bases between them. CDR1 and CDR2 from the germline V gene are SGHTA and FQGNSA. The chain's CDR3 is CASSFLTGGGTEAFF. The DNA for the CDR3 is TGTGCCAGCAGCTTCCTGACAGGCGGGGGGACTGAAGCTTTCTTT.

The chain carries TRBV27 and TRBJ1-4, with 7 bases lining up with TRBD1. Germline trimming cut 5 bases from V and 4 bases from J; bases unmatched to any gene: 7. CDR1 is MNHEY and CDR2 is SMNVEV in the germline V gene (reference sequence). The CDR3 loop spans 15 amino acids. CDR3 coding DNA: TGTGCCAGCAGTACAGGGGTAATAGGTAATGAAAAACTGTTTTTT. Protein product: CASSTGVIGNEKLFF. The variable domain in full, completed from reference TRBV27 and TRBJ1-4, reads EAQVTQNPRYLITVTGKKLTVTCSQNMNHEYMSWYRQDPGLGLRQIYYSMNVEVTDKGDVPEGYKVSRKEKRNFPLILESPSPNQTSLYFCASSTGVIGNEKLFFGSGTQLSVL.

With respect to this clone: Other DNA sequences in this sample translate to the same CDR3. The chain combines TRBV11-2 with TRBJ1-1; 7 bases align to TRBD1. V trimming: 5 bases; J trimming: 0 bases; junction bases outside the gene matches: 6. The CDR3 contains 15 residues. Looked up from germline, CDR1 is SGHAT and CDR2 is FQNNGV. The CDR3 loop reads CASSLRTGLNTEAFF. CDR3 DNA sequence: TGTGCCAGCAGCCTACGGACAGGATTGAACACTGAAGCTTTCTTT.

This clone was seen a single time. The chain joins TRBV14 to TRBJ1-3; D not certain. This CDR3 spans 15 amino acids. The V gene lost 6 bases and the J gene lost 0 bases, with 12 bases spanning the gap. Germline CDR1 reads SGHDN; CDR2 reads FVKESK. In DNA, the CDR3 is TGTGCCAGCAGGCATACAACGCACTCTGGAAACACCATATATTTT. Translated, it gives CASRHTTHSGNTIYF. Drawing the rest from reference TRBV14 and TRBJ1-3, the complete variable domain is EAGVTQFPSHSVIEKGQTVTLRCDPISGHDNLYWYRRVMGKEIKFLLHFVKESKQDESGMPNNRFLAERTGGTYSTLKVQPAELEDSGVYFCASRHTTHSGNTIYFGEGSWLTVV.

The rearrangement uses TRBV5-1 and TRBJ1-4; D is perhaps TRBD1 (6 bases). Trimming took 0 bases from V and 7 from J, leaving 10 bases between them. Germline CDR1 and CDR2: SGHRS and YFSETQ. The CDR3 has 14 residues. The CDR3 DNA is TGCGCCAGCAGCTTGGCCGGGACACCTGAAAAACTGTTTTTT. Protein sequence: CASSLAGTPEKLFF.

V usage is TRBV11-3 and J usage is TRBJ2-2; D may correspond to TRBD1 or TRBD2 (7 bases each). V dropped 2 bases and J dropped 6 bases, with 16 bases sitting between them. Germline CDR1 SGHNT, CDR2 YENEEA. The CDR3 has 16 residues. This CDR3 reads CASSLSSTGRAGELFF. CDR3 coding DNA: TGTGCCAGCAGCTTAAGCTCGACAGGGAGGGCCGGGGAGCTGTTTTTT.

V gene TRBV4-1 combines with J gene TRBJ1-2; D may be TRBD1 (6 bases). The V end was cut by 5 bases, the J end by 6 bases, with 19 bases between. The CDR3 loop spans 15 amino acids. Germline lookup yields CDR1 MGHRA and CDR2 YSYEKL. DNA of the CDR3: TGCGCCAGCAGCGCAAGGAGAGGGGGGAAGGATGGCTACACCTTC. As protein: CASSARRGGKDGYTF.

The chain is built from TRBV28 and TRBJ1-6, with D maybe TRBD1 (5 bases). This CDR3 has 17 amino acids. Trimming shortened V by 7 bases and J by 4 bases, and 20 bases separated the two germline ends. Germline loops: CDR1 MDHEN, CDR2 SYDVKM. This CDR3 reads CASISPGTGNYNSPLHF. DNA of the CDR3: TGTGCCAGCATCTCCCCCGGTACAGGCAATTATAATTCACCCCTCCACTTT.

The J gene is TRBJ1-1, the V gene TRBV12-3 or TRBV12-4; TRBD1 matches at 9 bases. Losses at the gene ends were 6 bases for V and 7 bases for J; bases not matched to a gene: 0. The CDR3 has 11 residues. CDR3 amino acids: CASRGQGEAFF. The DNA for the CDR3 is TGTGCCAGCAGGGGACAGGGTGAAGCTTTCTTT.

The chain links TRBV5-1 to TRBJ1-2, with no clear D. The CDR3 consists of 15 residues. Germline V gene lookup returns CDR1 SGHRS and CDR2 YFSETQ. V was trimmed by 0 bases and J by 3 bases, leaving 12 bases between them. The CDR3 is CASSLALHSDYGYTF. CDR3 nucleotides: TGCGCCAGCAGCTTGGCCCTACACTCTGACTATGGCTACACCTTC.

The CDR3 DNA reads as TGTGCCAGCAGCCTACTGGACAGATCCTACGAGCAGTACTTC. It is translated as CASSLLDRSYEQYF. The chain carries TRBV5-4 and TRBJ2-7; D might be TRBD1 (6 bases). There are 14 residues in the CDR3. CDR1 and CDR2 from the germline V gene are SGHNT and YYREEE (reference sequence). With 4 bases removed from V and 1 base from J, the gap between germline ends came to 12 bases.

The J gene is TRBJ2-1, the V gene TRBV11-3, with a possible D match to TRBD1 (6 bases). The CDR3 has 13 amino acids. V lost 5 bases and J 8 bases, leaving 13 bases between the germline ends. CDR1 and CDR2 (germline): SGHNT, YENEEA. The CDR3 bases are TGTGCCAGCAGCGCACGAAGGGGGTATGAGCAGTTCTTC. Translated, it gives CASSARRGYEQFF.

Here the CDR3 reads CASSPRWDTIYF. CDR3 sequence (DNA): TGTGCCAGCAGCCCGCGATGGGACACCATATATTTT. The rearrangement joins TRBV7-6 to TRBJ1-3; D not certain. CDR1 is SGHVS and CDR2 is FNYEAQ in the germline V gene. V gave up 5 bases and J gave up 8 bases, with 10 bases separating them. The CDR3 is 12 residues long.

The V gene is TRBV4-1, the J gene TRBJ2-2, with D maybe TRBD2 (6 bases). The CDR3 loop spans 15 amino acids. Germline assignment: CDR1 MGHRA and CDR2 YSYEKL. V was trimmed by 1 base and J by 0 bases, leaving 6 bases between them. DNA of the CDR3: TGCGCCAGCAGCCAAGGCGGGGCGAACACCGGGGAGCTGTTTTTT. It specifies CASSQGGANTGELFF.

The sample holds a few counts of this clone. The V gene is TRBV20-1, the J gene TRBJ1-2; D is undetermined. V gave up 6 bases and J gave up 5 bases, with 7 bases separating them. This CDR3 is 10 amino acids long. The germline gives CDR1 DFQATT, CDR2 SNEGSKA (reference sequence). CDR3 in amino acids: CSAMRYGYTF. The CDR3 region has the DNA TGCAGTGCGATGAGATATGGCTACACCTTC.

The chain uses TRBV24-1 and TRBJ2-3; 8 bases are shared with TRBD2. V lost 2 bases to trimming and J lost 8 bases; unmatched junction nucleotides: 8. The CDR3 spans 15 residues. Germline V CDR1 and CDR2: KGHDR, SFDVKD. CDR3 loop: CATSDSVGLVGTQYF. The CDR3 coding sequence is TGTGCCACCAGTGATTCTGTGGGACTAGTTGGTACGCAGTATTTT.

The V gene is TRBV4-1, the J gene TRBJ2-7; maybe TRBD2 (5 bases). Germline CDR1 reads MGHRA; CDR2 reads YSYEKL. This CDR3 is built from 13 residues. Deletions cut 5 bases from V and 3 bases from J, with 11 bases between. The CDR3 bases are TGCGCCAGCAGCATCACCGAGGGCTACGAGCAGTACTTC. This translates into CASSITEGYEQYF.

The chain couples TRBV6-5 to TRBJ1-3; possible D gene TRBD1, 6 bases. The V gene's germline CDR1 is MNHEY and CDR2 SVGAGI. V was cut by 0 bases and J by 4 bases, with 10 bases left in between. CDR3 length: 15 amino acids. For the CDR3, the DNA is TGTGCCAGCAGTTACTCCGGGGGGCAGGGAAACACCATATATTTT. This encodes CASSYSGGQGNTIYF.

This clone occurred once. The CDR3 nucleotides are TGCGCCAGCAGCATCAGCGGGGGGGCCTCAACAGATACGCAGTATTTT. Amino acid sequence: CASSISGGASTDTQYF. The rearrangement uses TRBV5-1 and TRBJ2-3; TRBD2 agrees at 10 bases. The CDR3 contains 16 residues. V was clipped by 4 bases and J by 3 bases; unmatched bases: 8. Germline assignment: CDR1 SGHRS and CDR2 YFSETQ.

This chain uses TRBV7-3 with TRBJ2-5; TRBD2 matches at 8 bases. Germline values: CDR1 SGHTA, CDR2 FQGTGA. The CDR3 sequence is 15 residues long. V gave up 8 bases and J gave up 1 base; unmatched junction bases: 9. CDR3 in DNA: TGTGCCAGCCGATACCGGGGGGGGCCCCAAGAGACCCAGTACTTC. It is translated as CASRYRGGPQETQYF.

This clone was seen a few times. The chain has TRBV11-2 and TRBJ2-5; 8 bases line up with TRBD1. The CDR3 sequence is 14 residues long. Germline trimming cut 5 bases from V and 5 bases from J; bases unmatched to any gene: 7. Germline V gene data show CDR1 as SGHAT and CDR2 as FQNNGV. The CDR3 region is CASSPDRGWETQYF. In nucleotides, the CDR3 is TGTGCCAGCAGCCCCGACAGGGGTTGGGAGACCCAGTACTTC.

The chain links TRBV18 to TRBJ2-7; 7 nucleotides agree with TRBD1. V shed 3 bases and J 4 bases; nucleotides not matched to a gene: 6. Germline V CDR1 and CDR2: KGHSH, LQKENI. CDR3 length equals 14 residues. The CDR3 protein is CASSPFGTDYEQYF. CDR3 DNA sequence: TGTGCCAGCTCACCGTTCGGGACAGATTACGAGCAGTACTTC. The variable domain in full, with the rest retrieved from reference TRBV18 and TRBJ2-7, is NAGVMQNPRHLVRRRGQEARLRCSPMKGHSHVYWYRQLPEEGLKFMVYLQKENIIDESGMPKERFSAEFPKEGPSILRIQQVVRGDSAAYFCASSPFGTDYEQYFGPGTRLTVT.

This rearrangement joins TRBV9 to TRBJ2-7, with D possibly matching TRBD1 (5 bases). Trimming cost V 3 bases and J 5 bases, with 18 bases left between them. Per the germline V gene, CDR1 is SGDLS and CDR2 is YYNGEE. The CDR3 contains 15 residues. In DNA, the CDR3 is TGTGCCAGCAGCGCAACGACTGGTTTAGGGGACGAGCAGTACTTC. It is translated as CASSATTGLGDEQYF. The whole variable domain, remainder taken from reference TRBV9 and TRBJ2-7, is DSGVTQTPKHLITATGQRVTLRCSPRSGDLSVYWYQQSLDQGLQFLIQYYNGEERAKGNILERFSAQQFPDLHSELNLSSLELGDSALYFCASSATTGLGDEQYFGPGTRLTVT.

J is TRBJ1-2 and V is TRBV28; a possible D gene is TRBD1 (6 bases). V lost 6 bases and J lost 4, with 12 bases in between. Germline V gene lookup returns CDR1 MDHEN and CDR2 SYDVKM. The CDR3 contains 13 residues. CDR3 residues: CASSPGVVYGYTF. The CDR3 DNA reads as TGTGCCAGCAGCCCAGGGGTAGTCTATGGCTACACCTTC.

The J gene is TRBJ2-1, the V gene TRBV6-5; D is possibly TRBD1 or TRBD2 (5 bases each). The germline V and J ends were trimmed by 5 bases and 6 bases, with 17 bases remaining between them. This CDR3 comprises 15 residues. Germline loops: CDR1 MNHEY, CDR2 SVGAGI. This chain's CDR3 is CASSTLLGGGNEQFF. The CDR3 bases are TGTGCCAGCAGTACTTTGCTTGGGGGTGGCAATGAGCAGTTCTTC.

The V gene is TRBV11-3, the J gene TRBJ2-7, with 7 bases that match TRBD2. Germline V gene data show CDR1 as SGHNT and CDR2 as YENEEA. The CDR3 runs 17 residues. The V and J ends lost 4 bases and 2 bases, in that order; junction bases with no gene match: 14. The CDR3: CASSSPPGGPTTYEQYF. The CDR3 nucleotides read TGTGCCAGCAGCTCCCCCCCGGGAGGACCTACGACCTACGAGCAGTACTTC.

This clone was seen a single time. In nucleotides, the CDR3 is TGTGCCACCAGCAGAGAAGGCGCGGGACCCAATTCACCCCTCCACTTT. This sequence encodes CATSREGAGPNSPLHF. V gene TRBV15 combines with J gene TRBJ1-6, with D perhaps matching TRBD1 (5 bases). Trimming pared 0 bases from V and 7 bases from J, leaving 13 bases between. This CDR3 region has 16 residues. The V gene's germline CDR1 is LNHNV and CDR2 YYDKDF (reference sequence).

The chain carries TRBV19 and TRBJ1-2, with unresolved D. This CDR3 has 11 amino acids. Deletions cut 4 bases from V and 7 bases from J, with 7 bases between. The germline CDR1 and CDR2 sequences are LNHDA and SQIVND (reference sequence). In DNA, the CDR3 is TGTGCCAGTAGTACCCTCGGTGGCTACACCTTC. Translation gives CASSTLGGYTF.